These 22 T cell receptor beta chains were all obtained from the same sample, sequenced in a study of Graves' ophthalmopathy and Graves' hyperthyroidism. The sequenced template was RNA, covering the TCR beta CDR3 region. HTBI primers primed a first-round RT-PCR, and a second-round multiplex PCR followed. Each CDR3 protein is one row after TCRdb ran MiXCR on the multiplex PCR reads. The sample records 40,000 to 50,000 distinct CDR3 sequences, around 45% being singletons. Material: peripheral blood. Receptors originate from an adult man with Graves' ophthalmopathy.

This clonotype was observed a handful of times. The chain joins TRBV10-3 to TRBJ1-2; D gene unclear. The CDR3 covers 13 residues. Deletions cut 0 bases from V and 5 bases from J, with 7 bases between. CDR1 is ENHRY, CDR2 SYGVKD, per germline. In DNA, the CDR3 is TGTGCCATCAGTGAGTCCACGATATATGGCTACACCTTC. The encoded protein is CAISESTIYGYTF.

This clonotype was detected many times. The gene calls are TRBV9 and TRBJ1-3, with D unresolved. Germline V gene sequence: CDR1 SGDLS, CDR2 YYNGEE. This CDR3 comprises 15 residues. V lost 2 bases, J lost 6 bases, and 15 bases lay in between. CDR3 sequence reads: CASSVSELGLNTIYF. The CDR3 nucleotides read TGTGCCAGCAGCGTTTCAGAGCTCGGGCTAAACACCATATATTTT. The complete variable domain, with remaining parts taken from reference TRBV9 and TRBJ1-3, reads DSGVTQTPKHLITATGQRVTLRCSPRSGDLSVYWYQQSLDQGLQFLIQYYNGEERAKGNILERFSAQQFPDLHSELNLSSLELGDSALYFCASSVSELGLNTIYFGEGSWLTVV.

At least ten counts were recorded for this clonotype. As DNA, the CDR3 is TGTGCCAGCAGCTTAGGCGGGATCAACCCCGGGGAGCTGTTTTTT. It translates to CASSLGGINPGELFF. The chain recombines TRBV13 with TRBJ2-2, with a possible D match to TRBD2 (5 bases). V was shortened by 0 bases and J by 6 bases, with 11 bases between the two germline ends. Germline V gene lookup returns CDR1 PRHDT and CDR2 FYEKMQ (reference sequence). The CDR3 extends over 15 amino acids.

This clonotype has ten or more counts. A single base separates this from a much larger clone, so it may be a read error. The genes are TRBV6-5 and TRBJ1-2, with 9 nucleotides matching TRBD1. Germline CDR1 is MNHEY and CDR2 is SVGAGI. The J segment lost 4 bases and the V segment lost 5 bases, leaving 5 bases of the junction unmatched. CDR3 length equals 14 residues. The CDR3 loop reads CASSRDRVAYGYTF. The CDR3 nucleotides are TGTGCCAGCAGTCGGGACAGGGTGGCCTATGGCTACACCTTC.

The chain uses TRBV24-1 and TRBJ1-1; D is undetermined. V lost 0 bases and J lost 0, with 1 base in between. CDR1 and CDR2 from the germline V gene are KGHDR and SFDVKD. The CDR3 length is 13 residues. The CDR3 spells CATSDLLNTEAFF. CDR3 DNA: TGTGCCACCAGTGATTTGCTGAACACTGAAGCTTTCTTT.

The gene calls are TRBV7-3 and TRBJ2-1; TRBD1 aligns across 9 bases. In germline, CDR1 is SGHTA, CDR2 FQGTGA. Trimming at V came to 4 bases and at J to 9 bases, leaving 7 bases not matched to a gene. The CDR3 extends over 14 amino acids. The CDR3 DNA reads as TGTGCCAGCAGCTCAAGCGGGACAGGGTTTGAGCAGTTCTTC. Protein sequence: CASSSSGTGFEQFF.

This clonotype has at least ten counts. V gene TRBV5-4 combines with J gene TRBJ2-1, with TRBD2 matching 9 bases. This CDR3 spans 17 amino acids. Germline CDR1 is SGHNT and CDR2 is YYREEE (reference sequence). V was pared by 0 bases and J by 7 bases, with 11 bases of the junction left unmatched. The CDR3 DNA is TGTGCCAGCAGCTTGGGTGGGGTAGCGGGAGCACTAAATGAGCAGTTCTTC. It codes for CASSLGGVAGALNEQFF.

With respect to this clonotype: A read error may produce the germline difference seen at one junction end. The rearrangement uses TRBV27 and TRBJ1-1; 10 bases are a match to TRBD1. The CDR3 sequence is 16 residues long. Germline V lookup: CDR1 MNHEY, CDR2 SMNVEV (reference sequence). The CDR3 DNA sequence: TGTGCCAGCAGTCCAGGGACAGGGGTTGGTGGGACTGAAGCTTCCTTT. Translated: CASSPGTGVGGTEASF.

This clonotype has a handful of counts. The CDR3 region is CASSLESGSRTGELFF. CDR3 nucleotides: TGTGCCAGCAGCTTAGAAAGCGGGAGTAGGACCGGGGAGCTGTTTTTT. The chain is built from TRBV7-2 and TRBJ2-2; 8 positions agree with TRBD2. Germline CDR1 reads SGHTA; CDR2 reads FQGNSA. V was clipped by 1 base and J by 5 bases; unmatched bases: 6. CDR3 length: 16 residues.

V and J are TRBV7-6 and TRBJ2-3; 9 bases are a match to TRBD2. This CDR3 region has 15 residues. The J segment lost 4 bases and the V segment lost 1 base, leaving 3 bases of the junction unmatched. Germline loops: CDR1 SGHVS, CDR2 FNYEAQ. CDR3 sequence (DNA): TGTGCCAGCAGCTTAGAACTAGCGGGCGCAGATACGCAGTATTTT. This sequence encodes CASSLELAGADTQYF.

This clonotype was observed at least ten times. This sequence joins TRBV20-1 and TRBJ2-5; perhaps TRBD1 as D (6 bases). The V gene lost 0 bases and the J gene lost 5 bases, with 16 bases spanning the gap. The CDR3 extends over 15 amino acids. CDR1 and CDR2 (germline): DFQATT, SNEGSKA (reference sequence). Here the CDR3 DNA reads TGCAGTGCTAGAGATGGGTCAACAGGGCTCGAGACCCAGTACTTC. Amino acid sequence: CSARDGSTGLETQYF.

This clonotype showed up many times. V and J are TRBV5-8 and TRBJ2-7; the D is unclear. The germline V gene encodes CDR1 SGHTS and CDR2 YDEGEE. The V end lost 0 bases, the J end lost 0 bases, and 4 bases lay between the germline ends. The CDR3 extends over 13 amino acids. CDR3 in amino acids: CASSLVDSYEQYF. The CDR3 bases are TGTGCCAGCAGCTTGGTCGACTCCTACGAGCAGTACTTC.

The chain joins TRBV5-1 to TRBJ1-2; 10 nucleotides agree with TRBD1. The CDR3 totals 14 residues. Unmatched junction bases numbered 10, after V lost 7 bases and J lost 7 bases. The V gene's germline CDR1 is SGHRS and CDR2 YFSETQ. The CDR3, as DNA: TGCGCCAGCGCGGACATGACAGGGGGCGGTGGCTACACCTTC. It encodes CASADMTGGGGYTF.

The chain recombines TRBV28 with TRBJ1-5; tentatively, D is TRBD1 (6 bases). The V gene lost 5 bases and the J gene lost 11 bases, with 13 bases spanning the gap. Germline V gene lookup returns CDR1 MDHEN and CDR2 SYDVKM. The CDR3 covers 12 residues. CDR3 residues: CASSEGTLTQHF. The DNA for the CDR3 is TGTGCCAGCAGTGAAGGGACATTGACCCAGCATTTT.

The chain links TRBV20-1 to TRBJ1-1; 8 bases agree with TRBD1. The CDR3 runs to 14 residues. The germline V gene encodes CDR1 DFQATT and CDR2 SNEGSKA (reference sequence). V gave up 3 bases and J gave up 5 bases; unmatched junction bases: 8. CDR3 protein: CSASPDRDGTEAFF. In DNA, the CDR3 is TGCAGTGCTAGCCCGGACAGGGACGGAACTGAAGCTTTCTTT.

The gene calls are TRBV4-1 and TRBJ2-1, with 8 bases matching TRBD2. V shed 3 bases, J shed 9 bases, and the junction held 13 bases outside the gene matches. CDR1 and CDR2 from the germline V gene are MGHRA and YSYEKL. There are 16 residues in the CDR3. The CDR3 loop reads CASSHSLAGGDGEQFF. DNA for the CDR3: TGCGCCAGCAGCCACTCGTTGGCGGGAGGAGACGGTGAGCAGTTCTTC.

The chain combines TRBV4-2 with TRBJ1-1, with D possibly matching TRBD1 (5 bases). The CDR3 contains 14 residues. Germline V gene data show CDR1 as LGHNA and CDR2 as YNFKEQ. V lost 0 bases to trimming and J lost 5 bases, with 10 bases between them. CDR3 amino acids: CASSQEVKGTEAFF. CDR3 coding DNA: TGTGCCAGCAGCCAAGAAGTAAAGGGGACTGAAGCTTTCTTT.

At least ten counts were recorded for this clonotype. The genes are TRBV5-8 and TRBJ1-5, with a tentative D call TRBD1 (5 bases). The CDR3 loop spans 14 amino acids. V was shortened by 2 bases and J by 9 bases, with 15 bases between the two germline ends. Germline CDR1 SGHTS, CDR2 YDEGEE. CDR3 in DNA: TGTGCCAGCAGCTTTATTCGGGGGGAGTCGCCCCAGCATTTT. Its translation is CASSFIRGESPQHF.

The chain is built from TRBV7-9 and TRBJ2-7; D might be TRBD2 (7 bases). V lost 1 base, J lost 5 bases, and 21 bases lay in between. Per the germline V gene, CDR1 is SEHNR and CDR2 is FQNEAQ (reference sequence). The CDR3 is 17 residues long. The CDR3 nucleotides read TGTGCCAGCAGCTTAGGTAATCGGGACACCGGGGGGCACGAGCAGTACTTC. As protein: CASSLGNRDTGGHEQYF.

This rearrangement joins TRBV15 to TRBJ1-4, with TRBD1 matching 11 bases. The CDR3 contains 16 residues. The germline V gene encodes CDR1 LNHNV and CDR2 YYDKDF (reference sequence). J gave up 7 bases and V 0 bases, and 4 bases lay outside the gene matches. The CDR3 sequence: CATSRERGQGGEKLFF. The CDR3 DNA is TGTGCCACCAGCAGAGAGAGGGGACAGGGGGGTGAAAAACTGTTTTTT. Full variable domain (rest looked up from reference TRBV15 and TRBJ1-4): DAMVIQNPRYQVTQFGKPVTLSCSQTLNHNVMYWYQQKSSQAPKLLFHYYDKDFNNEADTPDNFQSRRPNTSFCFLDIRSPGLGDTAMYLCATSRERGQGGEKLFFGSGTQLSVL.

This clonotype was recorded many times. The chain recombines TRBV6-4 with TRBJ2-2; D remains ambiguous. Germline V gene sequence: CDR1 MRHNA, CDR2 SNTAGT. Trimming left V 6 bases short and J 2 bases short, with 7 bases between. The CDR3 sequence is 13 residues long. CDR3 coding DNA: TGTGCCAGCAGGGACGGAAACACCGGGGAGCTGTTTTTT. Its translation is CASRDGNTGELFF.

V and J are TRBV7-3 and TRBJ2-2; possibly TRBD1 for D (6 bases). The CDR3 has 14 residues. V dropped 5 bases and J dropped 1 base, with 8 bases sitting between them. Germline V gene sequence: CDR1 SGHTA, CDR2 FQGTGA. DNA for the CDR3: TGTGCCAGCAGCCAACAGGGGAACACCGGGGAGCTGTTTTTT. This encodes CASSQQGNTGELFF.